This T cell receptor beta chain was recorded in a study of T-cell reconstitution after alpha-beta-depleted transplantation in children. CDR1 is LGHDT, CDR2 YNNKEL, per germline (reference sequence). There are 12 residues in the CDR3. V was cut by 1 base and J by 4 bases, with 4 bases left in between. Preparation of the TCRbeta library used unique molecular identifiers. TCRdb re-analysed the PCR reads in MiXCR, keeping a single row per CDR3 protein. The data hold 450,000 to 600,000 distinct CDR3 sequences, with approximately 32% observed a single time. This clonotype appeared a few times. This TCR came from a human donor who donated a stem cell graft to a child with aplastic anemia. The chain has TRBV3-1 and TRBJ2-5, with D unresolved. The sequencing here drew on PBMCs from the stem cell graft donor, taken from the stem cell graft. CDR3 amino acids: CASSQVSETQYF. The CDR3 DNA reads TGTGCCAGCAGCCAAGTTTCAGAGACCCAGTACTTC.